This T cell receptor (beta chain) was profiled in a study of Graves' ophthalmopathy and Graves' hyperthyroidism. As for the study in general: Peripheral blood was gathered at first diagnosis, ahead of any treatment whatsoever.

This clonotype was seen repeatedly, ten times or more. Amplified TCR beta CDR3 regions were obtained using RNA transcripts as template. HTBI primers primed a first-round RT-PCR, and a second-round multiplex PCR followed. MiXCR, run by TCRdb on the multiplex PCR reads, gives a single entry per CDR3 protein. The sample holds hundreds of thousands of distinct CDR3 sequences, under 50% seen once. This receptor was identified in an adult man with Graves' ophthalmopathy. Sequencing was carried out using peripheral blood.

CDR3 sequence: CASRSTESSGANVLTF. Written as DNA, the CDR3 is TGTGCCAGCAGAAGTACAGAAAGCTCTGGGGCCAACGTCCTGACTTTC. This rearrangement joins TRBV2 to TRBJ2-6; no definite D call. CDR1 is SNHLY and CDR2 is FYNNEI in the germline V gene. The CDR3 loop spans 16 amino acids. V was shortened by 6 bases and J by 0 bases, with 12 bases between the two germline ends.